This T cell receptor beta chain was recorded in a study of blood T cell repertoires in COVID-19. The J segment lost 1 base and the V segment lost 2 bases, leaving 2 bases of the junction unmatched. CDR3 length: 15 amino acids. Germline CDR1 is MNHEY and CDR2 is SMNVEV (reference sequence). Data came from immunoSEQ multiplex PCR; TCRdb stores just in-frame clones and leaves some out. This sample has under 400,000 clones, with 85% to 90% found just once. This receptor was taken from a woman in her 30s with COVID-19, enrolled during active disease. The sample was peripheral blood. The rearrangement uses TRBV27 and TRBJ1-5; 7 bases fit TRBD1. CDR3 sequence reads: CASSLTGASNQPQHF. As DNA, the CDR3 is TGTGCCAGCAGTTTAACAGGGGCAAGCAATCAGCCCCAGCATTTT.